This is a list of T cell receptor beta chains from one sample in a study of beta chain features in type 1 diabetes. The repertoire was sequenced with immunoSEQ multiplex PCR; TCRdb's copy has only in-frame clones and lacks some. There are about 450,000 clones in the sample; approximately 10% occur only once, and 0.035% to 0.05% lies in the top ten. The specimen sequenced was naive CD4+ T cells from blood. The receptors derive from a woman aged 18-35 years in good health. Both conserved end residues are part of each CDR3. D genes are given only for firm matches. Only some rows state a clone size, as once, few, many or a class for expanded clones.

TRBV5-1,TRBJ2-5,13,NA,few,CASSANTQETQYF,TGCGCCAGCAGCGCCAACACCCAAGAGACCCAGTACTTC
TRBV29-1,TRBJ2-3,18,NA,few,CSVEARLLTPASTDTQYF,TGCAGCGTTGAAGCCCGACTACTAACCCCGGCCAGCACAGATACGCAGTATTTT
TRBV7-2,TRBJ2-3,14,NA,few,CASSLLSPTDTQYF,TGTGCCAGCAGCTTACTGTCTCCCACAGATACGCAGTATTTT
TRBV7-3,TRBJ2-7,15,NA,few,CASSLEAGTAYEQYF,TGTGCCAGCAGCTTAGAGGCCGGGACCGCCTACGAGCAGTACTTC
TRBV2,TRBJ2-1,13,NA,few,CASDPGTYNEQFF,TGTGCCAGCGATCCGGGGACATACAATGAGCAGTTCTTC
TRBV29-1,TRBJ2-5,11,TRBD2,NA,CSAGGLETQYF,TGCAGCGCGGGGGGGTTGGAGACCCAGTACTTC
TRBV18,TRBJ2-1,15,NA,NA,CASSAQGYSYNEQFF,TGTGCCAGCTCAGCCCAGGGTTACTCCTACAATGAGCAGTTCTTC
TRBV7-3,TRBJ2-1,15,TRBD2,NA,CASSLTSGSRNEQFF,TGTGCCAGCAGCTTAACAAGCGGGAGCCGGAATGAGCAGTTCTTC
TRBV7-2,TRBJ2-7,13,NA,few,CASSFGNSYEQYF,TGTGCCAGCAGCTTTGGAAACTCCTACGAGCAGTACTTC
TRBV29-1,TRBJ1-1,13,NA,NA,CSVRDSMNTEAFF,TGCAGCGTCCGAGACAGTATGAACACTGAAGCTTTCTTT
TRBV7-9,TRBJ2-5,13,NA,few,CASSLGGSWTQYF,TGTGCCAGCAGCTTAGGGGGATCTTGGACCCAGTACTTC
TRBV7-2,TRBJ1-6,15,NA,few,CASSLRLIDGSPLHF,TGTGCCAGCAGCTTACGACTTATAGATGGTTCACCCCTCCACTTT
TRBV7-9,TRBJ1-2,13,TRBD1,few,CASSADRAEGYTF,TGTGCCAGCAGCGCGGACAGGGCGGAAGGCTACACCTTC
TRBV7-2,TRBJ2-7,15,NA,NA,CASSLEPEVSYEQYF,TGTGCCAGCAGCTTAGAGCCGGAGGTCTCCTACGAGCAGTACTTC
TRBV18,TRBJ2-5,13,NA,NA,CASSSWTEETQYF,TGTGCCAGCTCAAGCTGGACAGAAGAGACCCAGTACTTC
TRBV5-1,TRBJ2-2,17,NA,few,CASSSKVGLSNTGELFF,TGCGCCAGCAGCTCGAAGGTGGGACTTTCGAACACCGGGGAGCTGTTTTTT
TRBV5-4,TRBJ2-3,15,TRBD2,NA,CASSPTSSRTDTQYF,TGTGCCAGCAGCCCGACTAGCAGCCGCACAGATACGCAGTATTTT
TRBV7-3,TRBJ2-3,14,NA,few,CASSVRGHTDTQYF,TGTGCCAGCAGCGTACGGGGACACACAGATACGCAGTATTTT
TRBV29-1,TRBJ2-3,13,NA,few,CSVEGRLTDTQYF,TGCAGCGTTGAAGGGCGCTTGACAGATACGCAGTATTTT
TRBV7-2,TRBJ1-2,14,TRBD1,few,CASSSRQGTDGYTF,TGTGCCAGCAGCTCCAGACAGGGCACGGATGGCTACACCTTC
TRBV27,TRBJ2-2,13,NA,NA,CASSSTITGELFF,TGTGCCAGCAGTTCGACCATCACCGGGGAGCTGTTTTTT
TRBV15,TRBJ2-3,17,NA,NA,CATSRVSLGKGRDTQYF,TGTGCCACCAGCAGGGTGTCACTCGGGAAGGGAAGAGATACGCAGTATTTT
TRBV7-9,TRBJ2-7,16,TRBD2,NA,CASSLVLAGGPYEQYF,TGTGCCAGCAGCTTAGTCTTAGCGGGAGGGCCCTACGAGCAGTACTTC
TRBV5-1,TRBJ2-5,14,TRBD1,NA,CASSLVTGEETQYF,TGCGCCAGCAGCTTGGTGACAGGGGAAGAGACCCAGTACTTC
TRBV29-1,TRBJ2-3,13,NA,NA,CSVAISSTDTQYF,TGCAGCGTTGCGATCTCTAGCACAGATACGCAGTATTTT
TRBV29-1,TRBJ2-1,13,NA,few,CSVEGIDIGEQFF,TGCAGCGTTGAAGGCATCGACATTGGTGAGCAGTTCTTC